Here is one T cell receptor (beta chain) with its context. What this receptor recognizes is not known. Base-call qualities are not available, and no considerably larger clone is one nucleotide away. Trimming leaves V shorter by 2 bases and J shorter by 0 bases, with the junction holding 4 bases beyond the gene matches. Taken from cysteine to phenylalanine, the CDR3 has 15 residues. The retained sequence is limited to the CDR3, 45 bases, with the frame set at the first base. CDR1 and CDR2 are read off the germline V gene (reference sequence) as GTSNPN and SVGIG. These data come from a study of blood T cell repertoires in COVID-19 (dated by TCRdb to about 2020). Background on the whole study: Samples from collaborators originated in the United States, Italy and Spain and spanned both the acute and convalescent phases of COVID-19. The prospective study material was composed of cDNA or gDNA derived from T cells, B-cell-depleted T cells, or PBMCs. Deeply sampled blood TCRbeta repertoires from subjects exposed to, actively infected with, or recovered from COVID-19 were included in the dataset. A freely available public database, intended as a resource for researchers studying the immune response to SARS-CoV-2, is where the repertoires were released. Samples came from the ongoing ImmuneRACE study (first 160 participants) plus 1,254 subjects from 6 global collaborators. Nearly every sample came with metadata listing a de-identified subject ID, COVID-19 status, age in years and sex. Where available, HLA class I and class II types were obtained from metadata supplied by the sample provider rather than from assay-based typing. The paper as a whole reports these results and caveats: Clinical and demographic metadata were provided uncurated, with the amount varying by source and participant.

The collaborating institutions used their own protocols to collect whole blood in K2EDTA tubes. Collaborator samples were shipped for TCRbeta analysis as frozen whole blood, isolated PBMCs, or DNA extracted from either sample type. TCRbeta CDR3 regions were amplified from genomic DNA by means of the immunoSEQ Assay, a bias-controlled multiplex PCR. The authors' pipeline ran thus. The number of nucleated cells in each sample was estimated from the amplification of reference gene primers within the assay. Sequence reads were collapsed and filtered to measure the absolute abundance of every unique TCRbeta CDR3 rearrangement. For each sample, productive Simpson clonality was calculated as the square root of Simpson's diversity index over productive rearrangements. The immuneACCESS repertoire file appears here via TCRdb, limited to in-frame rearrangements. These files lack a portion of the clones; in checked studies, under half of the deficit traces to unresolved V genes, and the cause of the others is not known. V, J and clone size were drawn from that table, and D and trimming were deduced from the DNA. The sample table shows some 44,000 clones, and about 88% are seen once. The ten largest clones capture about 2.4% of the sample.

The source of this sequence is a human donor in a cohort sampled during active COVID-19. The chain links TRBV30 with TRBJ2-7, and 10 bases in between align with TRBD1. Sequenced sample: peripheral blood. Here the CDR3 is given as CAWSRQGASSYEQYF. The DNA sequence is as follows: TGTGCCTGGAGTAGACAGGGGGCCAGCTCCTACGAGCAGTACTTC.